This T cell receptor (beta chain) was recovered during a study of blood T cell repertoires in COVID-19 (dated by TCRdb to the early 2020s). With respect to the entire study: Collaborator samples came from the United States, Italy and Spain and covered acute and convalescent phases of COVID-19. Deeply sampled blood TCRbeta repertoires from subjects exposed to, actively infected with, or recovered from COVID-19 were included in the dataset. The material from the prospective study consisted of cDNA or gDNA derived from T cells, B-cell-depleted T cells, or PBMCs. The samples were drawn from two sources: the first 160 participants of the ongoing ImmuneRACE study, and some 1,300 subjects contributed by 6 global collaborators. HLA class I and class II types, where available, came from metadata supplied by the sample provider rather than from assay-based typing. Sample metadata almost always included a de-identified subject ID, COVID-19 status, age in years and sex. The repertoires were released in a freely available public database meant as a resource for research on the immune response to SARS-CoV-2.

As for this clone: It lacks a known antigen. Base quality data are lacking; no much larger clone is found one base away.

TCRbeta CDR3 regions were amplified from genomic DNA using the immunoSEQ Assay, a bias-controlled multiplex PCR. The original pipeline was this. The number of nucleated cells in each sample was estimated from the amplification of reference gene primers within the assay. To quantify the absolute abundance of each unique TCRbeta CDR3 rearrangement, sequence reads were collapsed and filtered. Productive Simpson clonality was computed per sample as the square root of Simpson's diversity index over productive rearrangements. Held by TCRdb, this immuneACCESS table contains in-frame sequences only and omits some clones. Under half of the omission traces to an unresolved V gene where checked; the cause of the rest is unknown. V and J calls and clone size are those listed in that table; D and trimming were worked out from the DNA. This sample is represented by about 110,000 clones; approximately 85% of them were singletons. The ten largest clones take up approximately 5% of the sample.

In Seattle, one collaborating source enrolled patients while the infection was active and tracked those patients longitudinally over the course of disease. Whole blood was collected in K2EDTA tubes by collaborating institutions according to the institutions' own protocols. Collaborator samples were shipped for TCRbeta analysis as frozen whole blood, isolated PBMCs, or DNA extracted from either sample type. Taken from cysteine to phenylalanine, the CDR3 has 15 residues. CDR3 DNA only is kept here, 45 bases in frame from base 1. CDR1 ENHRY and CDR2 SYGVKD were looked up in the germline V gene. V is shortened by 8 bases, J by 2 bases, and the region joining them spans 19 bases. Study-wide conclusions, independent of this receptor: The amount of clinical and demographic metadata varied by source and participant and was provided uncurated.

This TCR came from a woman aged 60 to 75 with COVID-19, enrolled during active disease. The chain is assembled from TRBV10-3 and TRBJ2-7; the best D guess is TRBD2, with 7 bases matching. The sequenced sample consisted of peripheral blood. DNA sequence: TGTGCCATCCGGAAGGGGGGGGGCAGGACCTACGAGCAGTACTTC. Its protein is CAIRKGGGRTYEQYF.